The T cell receptor beta chain described here comes from a study of blood T cell repertoires in COVID-19. Study overall: Spain, Italy and the United States supplied samples that represented acute and convalescent COVID-19. Nucleic acid was either cDNA or gDNA, and it came from T cells, B-cell-depleted T cells, or PBMCs.

In the original analysis: Cell counts per sample came from amplifying reference gene primers. Measured with immunoSEQ multiplex PCR; TCRdb has only the in-frame clones, and not every one. The V and J calls and the clone size are those of that table, but D and trimming were determined from the DNA. The table lists about 440,000 clones, 85% to 90% of them singletons, with 4% to 5.5% in the top ten. V lost 3 bases, J lost 0 bases, and 6 bases stayed unmatched. This CDR3 region has 17 residues. Germline lookup yields CDR1 MNHNS and CDR2 SASEGT. Sequencing used peripheral blood. The TCR originated in a young woman with acute or convalescent COVID-19. The chain employs TRBV6-1 and TRBJ2-5; 11 bases are a match to TRBD2. The CDR3: CASSDFSGGADQETQYF. The DNA for the CDR3 is TGTGCCAGCAGTGATTTTAGCGGGGGGGCTGACCAAGAGACCCAGTACTTC.